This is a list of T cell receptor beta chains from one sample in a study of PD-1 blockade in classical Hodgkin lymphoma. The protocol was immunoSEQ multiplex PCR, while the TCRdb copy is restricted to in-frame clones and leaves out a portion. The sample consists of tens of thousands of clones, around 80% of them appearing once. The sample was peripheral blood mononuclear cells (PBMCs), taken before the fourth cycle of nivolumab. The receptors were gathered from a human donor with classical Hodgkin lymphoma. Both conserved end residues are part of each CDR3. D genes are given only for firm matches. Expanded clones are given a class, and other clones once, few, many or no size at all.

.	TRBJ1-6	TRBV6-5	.	CASRRAIGISPLHF	TGTGCCAGCAGAAGAGCAATTGGGATTTCACCCCTCCACTTT
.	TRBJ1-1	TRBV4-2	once	CASSQDSGSWGAFF	TGTGCCAGCAGCCAAGATAGTGGCAGCTGGGGGGCTTTCTTT
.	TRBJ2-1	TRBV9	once	CASSVGGGTQLYNEQFF	TGTGCCAGCAGCGTAGGAGGAGGGACGCAGTTATACAATGAGCAGTTCTTC
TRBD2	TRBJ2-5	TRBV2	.	CASRDGGGRETQYF	TGTGCCAGCAGAGATGGGGGGGGGAGAGAGACCCAGTACTTC
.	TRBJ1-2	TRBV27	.	CASSSSRPSRGETF	TGTGCCAGCAGCTCCTCCCGCCCAAGTCGGGGGGAGACCTTC
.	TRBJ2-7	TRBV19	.	CASSRHPSYEQYF	TGTGCCAGTAGCAGACATCCCTCCTACGAGCAGTACTTC
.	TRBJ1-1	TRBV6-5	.	CASSPGQRNTEAFF	TGTGCCAGCAGCCCGGGACAACGGAACACTGAAGCTTTCTTT
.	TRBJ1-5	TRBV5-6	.	CASSLGRQPQHF	TGTGCCAGCAGCTTGGGTCGGCAGCCCCAGCATTTT
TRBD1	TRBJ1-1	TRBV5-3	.	CARSLVGGTNTEAFF	TGTGCCAGAAGCTTGGTAGGGGGCACGAACACTGAAGCTTTCTTT
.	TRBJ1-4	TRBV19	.	CASYRVGTNEKLFF	TGTGCCAGCTACAGGGTCGGGACTAATGAAAAACTGTTTTTT
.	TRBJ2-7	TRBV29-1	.	CSARGGGVLDEQYF	TGCAGCGCTCGTGGCGGGGGCGTCTTAGACGAGCAGTACTTC
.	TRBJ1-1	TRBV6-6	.	CASREGPISNTEAFF	TGTGCCAGCAGGGAGGGACCCATCTCAAACACTGAAGCTTTCTTT
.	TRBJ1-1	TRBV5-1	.	CASSEQTGETEAFF	TGCGCCAGCAGCGAACAAACAGGCGAGACTGAAGCTTTCTTT
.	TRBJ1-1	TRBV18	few	CASSPPPKAEAFF	TGTGCCAGCTCACCACCCCCAAAGGCTGAAGCTTTCTTT
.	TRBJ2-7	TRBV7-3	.	CASSLTGTGTYEQYF	TGTGCCAGCAGCTTAACAGGGACCGGCACCTACGAGCAGTACTTC
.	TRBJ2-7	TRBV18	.	CASSPPTGTESEQYF	TGTGCCAGCTCACCACCGACCGGGACGGAAAGCGAGCAGTACTTC
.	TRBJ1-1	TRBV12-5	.	CASGFPNTEAFF	TGTGCTAGTGGTTTCCCTAACACTGAAGCTTTCTTT
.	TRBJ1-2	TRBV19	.	CASSVQNNPGPVNGYTF	TGTGCCAGTAGTGTCCAAAACAATCCGGGACCGGTTAATGGCTACACCTTC
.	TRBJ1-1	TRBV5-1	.	CASSSQGNTEAFF	TGCGCCAGCAGCTCACAGGGGAACACTGAAGCTTTCTTT
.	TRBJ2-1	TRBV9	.	CASSATVRNSYNEQFF	TGTGCCAGCAGCGCGACTGTAAGGAACTCCTACAATGAGCAGTTCTTC
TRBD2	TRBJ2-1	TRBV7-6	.	CASSLRAGGPGDEQFF	TGTGCCAGCAGCCTCCGAGCGGGGGGGCCTGGCGATGAGCAGTTCTTC
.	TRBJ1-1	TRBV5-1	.	CASSPTGRGWGTEAFF	TGCGCCAGCAGCCCCACCGGGCGGGGGTGGGGCACTGAAGCTTTCTTT
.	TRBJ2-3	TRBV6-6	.	CASSSGGPSTDTQYF	TGTGCCAGCAGTTCCGGGGGCCCCAGCACAGATACGCAGTATTTT
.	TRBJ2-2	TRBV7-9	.	CASSLALAIGGELFF	TGTGCCAGCAGCTTAGCCCTGGCCATAGGCGGGGAGCTGTTTTTT
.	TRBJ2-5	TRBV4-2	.	CASSQGNVRGQETQYF	TGTGCCAGCAGCCAAGGAAATGTGAGGGGCCAAGAGACCCAGTACTTC
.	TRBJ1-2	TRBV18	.	CASSPPVAPGYTF	TGTGCCAGCTCACCCCCGGTGGCCCCTGGCTACACCTTC
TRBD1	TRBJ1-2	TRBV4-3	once	CASSRLPGQGGSNYGYTF	TGCGCCAGCAGCCGACTCCCAGGACAGGGAGGCTCCAACTATGGCTACACCTTC
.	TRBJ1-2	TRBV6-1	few	CASSEAGVGGDYGYTF	TGTGCCAGCAGTGAAGCGGGGGTGGGGGGAGACTATGGCTACACCTTC
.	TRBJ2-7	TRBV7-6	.	CASSPFPGTSSYEQYF	TGTGCCAGCAGCCCATTTCCGGGTACCAGCTCCTACGAGCAGTACTTC
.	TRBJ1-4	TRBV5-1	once	CASSLGVATNEKLFF	TGCGCCAGCAGCTTGGGAGTTGCAACTAATGAAAAACTGTTTTTT
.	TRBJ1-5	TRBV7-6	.	CASSLGINQPQHF	TGTGCCAGCAGCTTAGGCATCAATCAGCCCCAGCATTTT
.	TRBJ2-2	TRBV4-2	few	CASSGDTNTGELFF	TGTGCCAGCAGCGGGGACACTAACACCGGGGAGCTGTTTTTT
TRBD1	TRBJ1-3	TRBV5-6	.	CASSVDRGYTIYF	TGTGCCAGCAGCGTAGACAGGGGATACACCATATATTTT
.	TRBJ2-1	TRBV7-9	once	CASSRSGGYNEQFF	TGTGCCAGCAGCCGCTCCGGGGGCTACAATGAGCAGTTCTTC
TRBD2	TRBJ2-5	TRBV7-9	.	CASSLMSGREETQYF	TGTGCCAGCAGCTTAATGTCAGGGAGGGAAGAGACCCAGTACTTC
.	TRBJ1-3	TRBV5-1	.	CASSVGRSSGNTIYF	TGCGCCAGCAGCGTGGGACGGAGCTCTGGAAACACCATATATTTT
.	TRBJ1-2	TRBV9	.	CASSETGTAYGYTF	TGTGCCAGCAGTGAAACCGGGACGGCGTATGGCTACACCTTC
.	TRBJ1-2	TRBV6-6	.	CASSYGGVGDYGYTF	TGTGCCAGCAGTTACGGCGGGGTTGGGGACTATGGCTACACCTTC
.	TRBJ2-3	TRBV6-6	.	CASSRDTNTDTQYF	TGTGCCAGCAGTCGGGACACCAACACAGATACGCAGTATTTT
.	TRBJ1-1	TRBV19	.	CASSIGWESTEAFF	TGTGCCAGTAGTATAGGGTGGGAGAGCACTGAAGCTTTCTTT